The 2 T cell receptor beta chains below all came from one sample that was sequenced in a study of blood T cell repertoires in COVID-19. Assay: immunoSEQ multiplex PCR; the TCRdb copy retains only in-frame clones and omits some. This sample yields approximately 250,000 clones, of which approximately 86% are seen a single time; about 2% belongs to the top ten. Input material: peripheral blood. These receptors were collected from a man aged 25 to 40 with active or convalescent COVID-19.

The chain employs TRBV4-1 and TRBJ1-3, with no clear D. V was trimmed by 0 bases and J by 0 bases, leaving 9 bases between them. The germline gives CDR1 MGHRA, CDR2 YSYEKL. This CDR3 contains 16 residues. CDR3 DNA: TGCGCCAGCAGCCAAGAACGGGGATCCTCTGGAAACACCATATATTTT. Translated: CASSQERGSSGNTIYF.

The rearrangement uses TRBV9 and TRBJ1-1; possible D gene TRBD1, 5 bases. Trimming left V 6 bases short and J 1 base short, with 13 bases between. Germline V gene data show CDR1 as SGDLS and CDR2 as YYNGEE. This CDR3 has 14 amino acids. The CDR3 sequence: CASTPTGGNTEAFF. The CDR3 nucleotides are TGTGCCAGCACCCCAACGGGGGGGAACACTGAAGCTTTCTTT.